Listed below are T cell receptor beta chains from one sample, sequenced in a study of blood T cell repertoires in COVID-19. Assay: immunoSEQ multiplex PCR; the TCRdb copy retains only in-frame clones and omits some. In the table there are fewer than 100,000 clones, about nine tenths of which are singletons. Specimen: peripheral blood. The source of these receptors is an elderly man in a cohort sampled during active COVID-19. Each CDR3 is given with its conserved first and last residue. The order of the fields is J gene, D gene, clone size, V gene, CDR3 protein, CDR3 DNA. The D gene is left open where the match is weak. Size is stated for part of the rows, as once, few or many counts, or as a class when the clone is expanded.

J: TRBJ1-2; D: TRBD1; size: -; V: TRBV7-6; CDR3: CASSLAVGQGGYTF; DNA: TGTGCCAGCAGCTTAGCGGTGGGACAGGGGGGCTACACCTTC
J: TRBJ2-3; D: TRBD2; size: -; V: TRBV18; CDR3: CASSPPGLRPSDTQYF; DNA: TGTGCCAGCTCACCACCGGGACTACGCCCCTCAGATACGCAGTATTTT
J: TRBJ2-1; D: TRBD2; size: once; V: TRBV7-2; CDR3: CASSLARGGAVYEQFF; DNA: TGTGCCAGCAGCTTAGCACGCGGGGGGGCCGTGTATGAGCAGTTCTTC
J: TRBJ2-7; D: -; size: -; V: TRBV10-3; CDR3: CAISDSTGSNYEQYF; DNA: TGTGCCATCAGTGATTCGACAGGAAGTAACTACGAGCAGTACTTC
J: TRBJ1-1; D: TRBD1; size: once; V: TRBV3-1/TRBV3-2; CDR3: CASSQRDSDTEAFF; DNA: TGTGCCAGCAGCCAAAGGGACAGCGACACTGAAGCTTTCTTT
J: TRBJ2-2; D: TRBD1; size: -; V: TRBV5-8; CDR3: CASSWTGGNGELFF; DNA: TGTGCCAGCAGCTGGACAGGGGGCAACGGGGAGCTGTTTTTT
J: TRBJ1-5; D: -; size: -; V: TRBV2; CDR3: CASSEGQTGLSQPQHF; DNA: TGTGCCAGCAGTGAAGGACAAACAGGGCTAAGTCAGCCCCAGCATTTT
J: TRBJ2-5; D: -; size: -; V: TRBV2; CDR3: CASSAGQETQYF; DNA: TGTGCCAGCAGTGCAGGTCAAGAGACCCAGTACTTC
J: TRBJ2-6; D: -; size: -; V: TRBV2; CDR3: CASSVGGRGANVLTF; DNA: TGTGCCAGCAGTGTCGGGGGGCGTGGGGCCAACGTCCTGACTTTC
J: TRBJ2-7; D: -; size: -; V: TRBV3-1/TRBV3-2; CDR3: CASSPSPREQYF; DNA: TGTGCCAGCAGCCCGTCGCCCCGGGAGCAGTACTTC
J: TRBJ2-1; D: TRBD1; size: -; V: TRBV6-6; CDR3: CASSRDRGLGEQFF; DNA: TGTGCCAGCAGTCGGGACAGGGGGCTCGGTGAGCAGTTCTTC
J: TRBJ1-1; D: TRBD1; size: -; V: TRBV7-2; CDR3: CASSPDREPRDTEAFF; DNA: TGTGCCAGCAGCCCGGACAGGGAACCACGGGACACTGAAGCTTTCTTT
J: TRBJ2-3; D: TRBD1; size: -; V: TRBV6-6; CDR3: CASSSPLGGDTQYF; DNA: TGTGCCAGCAGCTCCCCATTAGGGGGCGATACGCAGTATTTT
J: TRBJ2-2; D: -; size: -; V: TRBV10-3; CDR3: CAIRYSGANTGELFF; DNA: TGTGCCATCAGGTATAGCGGCGCGAACACCGGGGAGCTGTTTTTT
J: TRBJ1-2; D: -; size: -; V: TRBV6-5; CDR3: CATQYQGNYGYTF; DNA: TGTGCCACCCAATACCAGGGCAACTATGGCTACACCTTC
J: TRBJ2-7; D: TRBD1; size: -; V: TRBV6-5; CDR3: CASSYSRGQVDEQYF; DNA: TGTGCCAGCAGTTACTCCAGGGGGCAAGTCGACGAGCAGTACTTC
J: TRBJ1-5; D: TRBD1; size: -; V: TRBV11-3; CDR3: CASSLGSYRGIHQPQHF; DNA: TGTGCCAGCAGCTTAGGTAGTTACAGGGGGATTCATCAGCCCCAGCATTTT
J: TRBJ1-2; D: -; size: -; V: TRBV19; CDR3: CASSQVVGYTF; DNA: TGTGCCAGTAGTCAGGTAGTAGGCTACACCTTC
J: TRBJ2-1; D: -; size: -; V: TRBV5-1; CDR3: CASSPRQAGFGSYNEQFF; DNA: TGCGCCAGCAGCCCACGCCAAGCAGGGTTTGGCTCCTACAATGAGCAGTTCTTC
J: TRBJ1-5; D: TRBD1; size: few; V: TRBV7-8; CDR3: CASSLGTGGARSNQPQHF; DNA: TGTGCCAGCAGCCTGGGGACAGGGGGCGCGCGGAGCAATCAGCCCCAGCATTTT
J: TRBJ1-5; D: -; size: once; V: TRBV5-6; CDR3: CASSLTGSNQPQHF; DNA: TGTGCCAGCAGCTTGACAGGAAGCAATCAGCCCCAGCATTTT
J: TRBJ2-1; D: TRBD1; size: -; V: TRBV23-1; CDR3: CASRPLPGTGNVNEQFF; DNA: TGCGCCAGCAGGCCCCTTCCCGGGACAGGGAATGTCAATGAGCAGTTCTTC
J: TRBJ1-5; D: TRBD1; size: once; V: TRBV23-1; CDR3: CASSQAGQNCSDSNQPQHF; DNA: TGCGCCAGCAGTCAGGCGGGACAGAATTGTTCGGATAGCAATCAGCCCCAGCATTTT
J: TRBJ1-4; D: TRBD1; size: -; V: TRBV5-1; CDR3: CASSWGTGEGEKLFF; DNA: TGCGCCAGCAGCTGGGGGACAGGGGAGGGTGAAAAACTGTTTTTT
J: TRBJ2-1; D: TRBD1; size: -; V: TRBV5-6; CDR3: CASSSRQGDNEQFF; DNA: TGTGCCAGCAGCTCTCGACAGGGTGACAATGAGCAGTTCTTC
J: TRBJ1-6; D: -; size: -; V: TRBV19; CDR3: CASTSGGSPLHF; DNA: TGTGCCAGTACCTCAGGAGGTTCACCCCTCCACTTT
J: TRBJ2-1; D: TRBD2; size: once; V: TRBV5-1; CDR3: CASSPAGGLGINEQFF; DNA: TGCGCCAGCAGCCCCGCGGGGGGACTAGGAATAAATGAGCAGTTCTTC
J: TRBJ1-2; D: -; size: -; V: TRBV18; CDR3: CASSPSDYGYTF; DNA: TGTGCCAGCTCCCCAAGCGACTATGGCTACACCTTC
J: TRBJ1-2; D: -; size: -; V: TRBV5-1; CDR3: CASSLESQGYGYTF; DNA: TGCGCCAGCAGCTTGGAGAGCCAGGGCTATGGCTACACCTTC
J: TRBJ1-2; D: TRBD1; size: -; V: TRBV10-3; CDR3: CAIRKTGEGFGYTF; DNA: TGTGCCATCAGGAAGACAGGGGAAGGTTTTGGCTACACCTTC
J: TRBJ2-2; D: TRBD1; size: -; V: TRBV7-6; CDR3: CASSGTGGSTGELFF; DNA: TGTGCCAGCAGCGGCACAGGGGGTAGTACCGGGGAGCTATTTTTT
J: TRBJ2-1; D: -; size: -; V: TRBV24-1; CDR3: CATSATGVGQFF; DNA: TGTGCCACCAGTGCTACGGGTGTCGGGCAGTTCTTC
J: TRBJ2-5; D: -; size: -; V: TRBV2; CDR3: CASSEYLQETQYF; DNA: TGTGCCAGCAGTGAGTACTTACAAGAGACCCAGTACTTC
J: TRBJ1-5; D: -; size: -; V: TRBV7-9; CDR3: CASSLSGGRPTQPQHF; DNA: TGTGCCAGCAGCTTATCGGGCGGGAGACCTACTCAGCCCCAGCATTTT
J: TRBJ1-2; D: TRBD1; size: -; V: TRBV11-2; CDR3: CASSLGNTGGADGYTF; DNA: TGTGCCAGCAGCTTAGGCAACACAGGGGGCGCGGATGGCTACACCTTC
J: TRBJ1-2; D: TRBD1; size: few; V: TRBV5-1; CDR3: CASSQQGSWDGYTF; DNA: TGCGCCAGCAGCCAACAGGGGTCGTGGGATGGCTACACCTTC
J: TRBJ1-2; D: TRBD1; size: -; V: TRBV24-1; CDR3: CATSDPFTGVNGYTF; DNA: TGTGCCACCAGTGACCCCTTCACAGGGGTAAATGGCTACACCTTC
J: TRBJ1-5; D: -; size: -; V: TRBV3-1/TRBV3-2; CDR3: CASSHGKGTNQPQHF; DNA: TGTGCCAGCAGCCACGGAAAGGGGACAAATCAGCCCCAGCATTTT
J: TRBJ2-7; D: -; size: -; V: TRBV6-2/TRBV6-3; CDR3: CASSYYTGYEQYF; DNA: TGTGCCAGCAGCTACTATACGGGCTACGAGCAGTACTTC
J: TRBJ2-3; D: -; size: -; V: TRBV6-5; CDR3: CASSYANRGADTQYF; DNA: TGTGCCAGCAGTTACGCCAACCGCGGCGCAGATACGCAGTATTTT
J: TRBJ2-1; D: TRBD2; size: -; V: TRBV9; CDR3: CASSVSVGGGAGNEQFF; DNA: TGTGCCAGCAGCGTGTCTGTCGGCGGGGGGGCCGGGAATGAGCAGTTCTTC
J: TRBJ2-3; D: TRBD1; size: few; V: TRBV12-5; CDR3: CASGLGTDTDTQYF; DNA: TGTGCTAGTGGTCTCGGGACAGACACAGATACGCAGTATTTT
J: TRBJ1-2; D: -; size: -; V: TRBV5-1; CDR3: CASSTEQGSVYGYTF; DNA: TGCGCCAGCAGCACGGAGCAGGGGTCGGTCTATGGCTACACCTTC
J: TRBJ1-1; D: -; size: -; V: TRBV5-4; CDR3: CASSLAARGYTEAFF; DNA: TGTGCCAGCAGCTTGGCCGCACGAGGATACACCGAAGCTTTCTTT
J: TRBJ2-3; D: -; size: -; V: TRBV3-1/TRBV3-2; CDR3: CASSQDPNSADTQYF; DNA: TGTGCCAGCAGCCAAGATCCCAATAGCGCAGATACGCAGTATTTT
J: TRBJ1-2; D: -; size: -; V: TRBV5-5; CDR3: CASSSFGRRSEASYGYTF; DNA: TGTGCCAGCAGCTCCTTCGGTCGAAGGTCGGAGGCCTCCTATGGCTACACCTTC
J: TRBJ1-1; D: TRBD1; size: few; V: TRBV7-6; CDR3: CASSSMKGQGNTEAFF; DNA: TGTGCCAGCAGCTCCATGAAGGGACAGGGAAACACTGAAGCTTTCTTT
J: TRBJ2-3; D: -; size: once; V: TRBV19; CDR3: CASSLGPEGDTQYF; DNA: TGTGCCAGTAGCTTGGGGCCGGAGGGAGATACGCAGTATTTT
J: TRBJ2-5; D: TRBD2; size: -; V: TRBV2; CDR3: CASAGPAGGGETQYF; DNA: TGTGCCAGCGCCGGGCCAGCGGGGGGAGGGGAGACCCAGTACTTC